The rows below give T cell receptor beta chains drawn from one sample of a study of shared clonotypes between healthy human individuals. The repertoire was sequenced with immunoSEQ multiplex PCR; TCRdb's copy has only in-frame clones and lacks some. The sample records hundreds of thousands of clones, just over 95% being singletons. The sequencing sample was made of naive CD8+ T cells sorted from blood. The receptor set was obtained from a man younger than 45 in good health. Each CDR3 is given with its conserved first and last residue. The order of the fields is D gene, CDR3 length, J gene, clone size, V gene, CDR3 protein, CDR3 DNA. The D gene is left open where the match is weak. The listing skips clone size in some rows; elsewhere it reads once, few, many or a size class.

D gene: NA; CDR3 length: 13; J gene: TRBJ1-1; clone size: NA; V gene: TRBV7-7; CDR3 protein: CASSMGQNTEAFF; CDR3 DNA: TGTGCTAGCAGCATGGGACAGAACACTGAAGCTTTCTTT
D gene: TRBD1; CDR3 length: 13; J gene: TRBJ1-1; clone size: NA; V gene: TRBV4-1; CDR3 protein: CASSQEGGFEAFF; CDR3 DNA: TGCGCCAGCAGCCAAGAAGGGGGCTTTGAAGCTTTCTTT
D gene: NA; CDR3 length: 14; J gene: TRBJ1-2; clone size: once; V gene: TRBV6-5; CDR3 protein: CASSYMTGNYGYTF; CDR3 DNA: TGTGCCAGCAGTTATATGACGGGTAACTATGGCTACACCTTC
D gene: NA; CDR3 length: 13; J gene: TRBJ2-1; clone size: NA; V gene: TRBV7-8; CDR3 protein: CASSSDLGDEQFF; CDR3 DNA: TGTGCCAGCAGCTCCGACTTGGGGGATGAGCAGTTCTTC
D gene: NA; CDR3 length: 14; J gene: TRBJ2-5; clone size: NA; V gene: TRBV30; CDR3 protein: CAWSGRGGEETQYF; CDR3 DNA: TGTGCCTGGAGTGGAAGGGGCGGAGAAGAGACCCAGTACTTC
D gene: TRBD2; CDR3 length: 16; J gene: TRBJ2-1; clone size: NA; V gene: TRBV9; CDR3 protein: CASSVATRLAGNEQFF; CDR3 DNA: TGTGCCAGCAGCGTAGCTACGAGACTAGCGGGTAATGAGCAGTTCTTC
D gene: NA; CDR3 length: 11; J gene: TRBJ2-7; clone size: NA; V gene: TRBV7-8; CDR3 protein: CASSLRGEQYF; CDR3 DNA: TGTGCCAGCAGCTTAAGGGGGGAGCAGTACTTC
D gene: TRBD2; CDR3 length: 17; J gene: TRBJ2-1; clone size: NA; V gene: TRBV7-6; CDR3 protein: CASSRRLAGGAKNEQFF; CDR3 DNA: TGTGCCAGCAGCCGACGACTAGCGGGAGGGGCCAAGAATGAGCAGTTCTTC
D gene: NA; CDR3 length: 13; J gene: TRBJ2-5; clone size: once; V gene: TRBV15; CDR3 protein: CATSLRARETQYF; CDR3 DNA: TGTGCCACCAGCCTGCGGGCGCGGGAGACCCAGTACTTC
D gene: NA; CDR3 length: 15; J gene: TRBJ2-2; clone size: NA; V gene: TRBV5-1; CDR3 protein: CASSSDNSNTGELFF; CDR3 DNA: TGCGCCAGCAGCTCGGACAATTCGAACACCGGGGAGCTGTTTTTT
D gene: TRBD1; CDR3 length: 14; J gene: TRBJ1-5; clone size: NA; V gene: TRBV29-1; CDR3 protein: CSVAGTGDDQPQHF; CDR3 DNA: TGCAGCGTTGCTGGGACAGGGGATGATCAGCCCCAGCATTTT
D gene: TRBD1; CDR3 length: 14; J gene: TRBJ1-1; clone size: NA; V gene: TRBV27; CDR3 protein: CASRKQGADTEAFF; CDR3 DNA: TGTGCCAGCAGAAAACAGGGGGCAGACACTGAAGCTTTCTTT
D gene: TRBD1; CDR3 length: 14; J gene: TRBJ2-7; clone size: NA; V gene: TRBV5-1; CDR3 protein: CASSTGQGVTEQYF; CDR3 DNA: TGCGCCAGCAGCACGGGACAGGGAGTGACCGAGCAGTACTTC
D gene: NA; CDR3 length: 17; J gene: TRBJ2-5; clone size: NA; V gene: TRBV7-9; CDR3 protein: CASSLYPTHQIQETQYF; CDR3 DNA: TGTGCCAGCAGCTTATACCCGACCCACCAGATCCAAGAGACCCAGTACTTC
D gene: NA; CDR3 length: 13; J gene: TRBJ2-7; clone size: NA; V gene: TRBV4-1; CDR3 protein: CASSQDLGYEQYF; CDR3 DNA: TGCGCCAGCAGCCAAGATCTCGGCTACGAGCAGTACTTC
D gene: TRBD1; CDR3 length: 16; J gene: TRBJ2-1; clone size: NA; V gene: TRBV7-9; CDR3 protein: CASSPPAGGHYNEQFF; CDR3 DNA: TGTGCCAGCAGCCCCCCAGCAGGGGGTCATTACAATGAGCAGTTCTTC
D gene: NA; CDR3 length: 15; J gene: TRBJ1-5; clone size: NA; V gene: TRBV15; CDR3 protein: CATSRVRGANQPQHF; CDR3 DNA: TGTGCCACCAGCAGAGTGAGGGGGGCCAATCAGCCCCAGCATTTT
D gene: NA; CDR3 length: 17; J gene: TRBJ1-2; clone size: NA; V gene: TRBV5-1; CDR3 protein: CASSLLAQPMGDYGYTF; CDR3 DNA: TGCGCCAGCAGCTTGTTGGCACAGCCGATGGGTGACTATGGCTACACCTTC
D gene: NA; CDR3 length: 14; J gene: TRBJ2-7; clone size: once; V gene: TRBV9; CDR3 protein: CASSVAASGYEQYF; CDR3 DNA: TGTGCCAGCAGCGTAGCGGCGAGCGGGTACGAGCAGTACTTC
D gene: NA; CDR3 length: 13; J gene: TRBJ2-1; clone size: NA; V gene: TRBV9; CDR3 protein: CASSVGRSPEQFF; CDR3 DNA: TGTGCCAGCAGCGTAGGGAGATCACCTGAGCAGTTCTTC
D gene: NA; CDR3 length: 15; J gene: TRBJ2-7; clone size: NA; V gene: TRBV28; CDR3 protein: CASSLDDSPSYEQYF; CDR3 DNA: TGTGCCAGCAGTTTGGATGACAGTCCGTCCTACGAGCAGTACTTC
D gene: TRBD1; CDR3 length: 14; J gene: TRBJ2-3; clone size: NA; V gene: TRBV7-9; CDR3 protein: CASSLPRGGYTQYF; CDR3 DNA: TGTGCCAGCAGCTTACCCCGAGGGGGCTATACGCAGTATTTT
D gene: NA; CDR3 length: 15; J gene: TRBJ2-7; clone size: NA; V gene: TRBV7-9; CDR3 protein: CASSLIGETIYEQYF; CDR3 DNA: TGTGCCAGCAGCTTAATCGGAGAGACCATCTACGAGCAGTACTTC
D gene: TRBD1; CDR3 length: 15; J gene: TRBJ2-1; clone size: NA; V gene: TRBV9; CDR3 protein: CASSVATGGPNEQFF; CDR3 DNA: TGTGCCAGCAGCGTAGCTACAGGGGGCCCAAATGAGCAGTTCTTC
D gene: NA; CDR3 length: 15; J gene: TRBJ2-3; clone size: NA; V gene: TRBV27; CDR3 protein: CASMDRDPDTDTQYF; CDR3 DNA: TGTGCCAGCATGGACCGGGACCCCGACACAGATACGCAGTATTTT
D gene: TRBD2; CDR3 length: 16; J gene: TRBJ2-1; clone size: once; V gene: TRBV11-2; CDR3 protein: CASSLTSGSSYNEQFF; CDR3 DNA: TGTGCCAGCAGCTTAACTAGCGGGAGCTCCTACAATGAGCAGTTCTTC
D gene: TRBD2; CDR3 length: 16; J gene: TRBJ2-1; clone size: NA; V gene: TRBV7-3; CDR3 protein: CASSREAGGPGNEQFF; CDR3 DNA: TGTGCCAGCAGCCGAGAAGCGGGAGGGCCGGGTAATGAGCAGTTCTTC
D gene: NA; CDR3 length: 15; J gene: TRBJ2-1; clone size: once; V gene: TRBV5-5; CDR3 protein: CASSLEGISNNEQFF; CDR3 DNA: TGTGCCAGCAGCTTGGAGGGTATCTCCAACAATGAGCAGTTCTTC
D gene: NA; CDR3 length: 13; J gene: TRBJ2-1; clone size: NA; V gene: TRBV6-6; CDR3 protein: CASSYMSAAEQFF; CDR3 DNA: TGTGCCAGCAGTTACATGAGCGCGGCTGAGCAGTTCTTC
D gene: NA; CDR3 length: 15; J gene: TRBJ2-7; clone size: NA; V gene: TRBV7-9; CDR3 protein: CASSPRGDRPYEQYF; CDR3 DNA: TGTGCCAGCAGCCCGAGGGGGGACAGACCCTACGAGCAGTACTTC
D gene: TRBD1; CDR3 length: 16; J gene: TRBJ1-5; clone size: NA; V gene: TRBV19; CDR3 protein: CASSIEAGGVGQPQHF; CDR3 DNA: TGTGCCAGTAGTATTGAGGCAGGGGGCGTCGGTCAGCCCCAGCATTTT
D gene: NA; CDR3 length: 14; J gene: TRBJ2-7; clone size: NA; V gene: TRBV7-6; CDR3 protein: CASSLASPPYEQYF; CDR3 DNA: TGTGCCAGCAGCTTAGCGTCACCTCCCTACGAGCAGTACTTC
D gene: NA; CDR3 length: 11; J gene: TRBJ2-7; clone size: NA; V gene: TRBV5-1; CDR3 protein: CASRGSYEQYF; CDR3 DNA: TGCGCCAGCAGGGGATCCTACGAGCAGTACTTC
D gene: TRBD2; CDR3 length: 16; J gene: TRBJ2-1; clone size: NA; V gene: TRBV29-1; CDR3 protein: CSVEPMTSGRDYEQFF; CDR3 DNA: TGCAGCGTTGAGCCGATGACTAGCGGGAGAGACTATGAGCAGTTCTTC
D gene: NA; CDR3 length: 16; J gene: TRBJ2-7; clone size: NA; V gene: TRBV5-1; CDR3 protein: CASSWGAGGFSYEQYF; CDR3 DNA: TGCGCCAGCAGCTGGGGGGCAGGGGGGTTCTCCTACGAGCAGTACTTC
D gene: TRBD1; CDR3 length: 13; J gene: TRBJ1-2; clone size: NA; V gene: TRBV10-2; CDR3 protein: CASRTGGDYGYTF; CDR3 DNA: TGCGCCAGCCGGACAGGGGGGGACTATGGCTACACCTTC
D gene: NA; CDR3 length: 17; J gene: TRBJ2-7; clone size: NA; V gene: TRBV4-3; CDR3 protein: CASSQDPRRKGFSEQYF; CDR3 DNA: TGCGCCAGCAGCCAAGATCCCAGAAGGAAGGGATTTTCCGAGCAGTACTTC
D gene: NA; CDR3 length: 14; J gene: TRBJ2-2; clone size: NA; V gene: TRBV4-1; CDR3 protein: CASSYRENTGELFF; CDR3 DNA: TGCGCCAGCAGTTACAGAGAGAACACCGGGGAGCTGTTTTTT
D gene: TRBD2; CDR3 length: 14; J gene: TRBJ2-1; clone size: once; V gene: TRBV7-8; CDR3 protein: CASGFRTRDNEQFF; CDR3 DNA: TGTGCCAGCGGGTTCCGGACTAGGGACAATGAGCAGTTCTTC
D gene: NA; CDR3 length: 15; J gene: TRBJ1-5; clone size: NA; V gene: TRBV6-1; CDR3 protein: CASIARLDSNQPQHF; CDR3 DNA: TGTGCCAGCATAGCCCGTCTCGATAGCAATCAGCCCCAGCATTTT
D gene: NA; CDR3 length: 15; J gene: TRBJ1-5; clone size: once; V gene: TRBV28; CDR3 protein: CASSLFGGRDQPQHF; CDR3 DNA: TGTGCCAGCAGTTTATTCGGGGGCAGGGATCAGCCCCAGCATTTT
D gene: TRBD2; CDR3 length: 19; J gene: TRBJ2-7; clone size: NA; V gene: TRBV7-9; CDR3 protein: CASSRTSGNPKGAWYEQYF; CDR3 DNA: TGTGCCAGCAGCCGGACTAGCGGGAATCCAAAGGGGGCTTGGTACGAGCAGTACTTC
D gene: NA; CDR3 length: 15; J gene: TRBJ2-1; clone size: NA; V gene: TRBV9; CDR3 protein: CASSVGLVGNNEQFF; CDR3 DNA: TGTGCCAGCAGCGTAGGACTAGTCGGTAACAATGAGCAGTTCTTC
D gene: TRBD2; CDR3 length: 14; J gene: TRBJ2-5; clone size: NA; V gene: TRBV7-9; CDR3 protein: CASSTSGSQETQYF; CDR3 DNA: TGTGCCAGCAGCACTAGCGGGAGCCAAGAGACCCAGTACTTC
D gene: TRBD1; CDR3 length: 15; J gene: TRBJ1-2; clone size: NA; V gene: TRBV7-9; CDR3 protein: CASSPILDRASGYTF; CDR3 DNA: TGTGCCAGCAGCCCGATCCTGGACAGGGCTTCGGGCTACACCTTC
D gene: NA; CDR3 length: 12; J gene: TRBJ1-2; clone size: once; V gene: TRBV7-9; CDR3 protein: CASSTPLYGYTF; CDR3 DNA: TGTGCCAGCAGCACCCCCCTCTATGGCTACACCTTC
D gene: TRBD1; CDR3 length: 13; J gene: TRBJ2-7; clone size: NA; V gene: TRBV29-1; CDR3 protein: CSVVGDRGHEQYF; CDR3 DNA: TGCAGCGTTGTAGGCGACAGGGGGCACGAGCAGTACTTC
D gene: NA; CDR3 length: 13; J gene: TRBJ2-3; clone size: once; V gene: TRBV30; CDR3 protein: CASSGETTDTQYF; CDR3 DNA: TGTGCCTCCTCGGGGGAGACCACAGATACGCAGTATTTT
D gene: NA; CDR3 length: 14; J gene: TRBJ2-1; clone size: NA; V gene: TRBV5-4; CDR3 protein: CASSFWTGLNEQFF; CDR3 DNA: TGTGCCAGCAGCTTCTGGACTGGCCTAAATGAGCAGTTCTTC
D gene: NA; CDR3 length: 17; J gene: TRBJ2-1; clone size: few; V gene: TRBV7-9; CDR3 protein: CASSSRMTASSYNEQFF; CDR3 DNA: TGTGCCAGCAGCTCAAGAATGACAGCTAGCTCCTACAATGAGCAGTTCTTC
D gene: TRBD2; CDR3 length: 14; J gene: TRBJ2-5; clone size: NA; V gene: TRBV27; CDR3 protein: CASSFSQRGETQYF; CDR3 DNA: TGTGCCAGCAGTTTTTCCCAGCGGGGAGAGACCCAGTACTTC
D gene: NA; CDR3 length: 15; J gene: TRBJ2-1; clone size: NA; V gene: TRBV13; CDR3 protein: CASSLRRFADNEQFF; CDR3 DNA: TGTGCCAGCAGCTTAAGGAGGTTTGCGGACAATGAGCAGTTCTTC
D gene: NA; CDR3 length: 11; J gene: TRBJ1-3; clone size: NA; V gene: TRBV11-2; CDR3 protein: CAAFLGNTIYF; CDR3 DNA: TGTGCCGCATTTCTAGGAAACACCATATATTTT
D gene: TRBD2; CDR3 length: 17; J gene: TRBJ2-2; clone size: NA; V gene: TRBV27; CDR3 protein: CASSFSGSTRNTGELFF; CDR3 DNA: TGTGCCAGCAGTTTTAGCGGGAGCACTAGGAACACCGGGGAGCTGTTTTTT